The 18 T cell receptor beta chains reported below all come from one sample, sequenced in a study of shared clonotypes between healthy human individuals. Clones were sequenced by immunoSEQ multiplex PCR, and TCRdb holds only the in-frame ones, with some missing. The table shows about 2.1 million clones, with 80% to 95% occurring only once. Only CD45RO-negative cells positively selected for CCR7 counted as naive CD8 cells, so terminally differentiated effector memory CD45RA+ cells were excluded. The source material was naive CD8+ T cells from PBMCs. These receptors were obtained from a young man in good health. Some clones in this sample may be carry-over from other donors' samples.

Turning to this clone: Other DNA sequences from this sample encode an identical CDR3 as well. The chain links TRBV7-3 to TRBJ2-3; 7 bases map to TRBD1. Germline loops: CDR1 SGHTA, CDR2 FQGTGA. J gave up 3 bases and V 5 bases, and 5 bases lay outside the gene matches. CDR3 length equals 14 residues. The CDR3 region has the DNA TGTGCCAGCAGCCCAAGACAGGGTACAGATACGCAGTATTTT. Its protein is CASSPRQGTDTQYF.

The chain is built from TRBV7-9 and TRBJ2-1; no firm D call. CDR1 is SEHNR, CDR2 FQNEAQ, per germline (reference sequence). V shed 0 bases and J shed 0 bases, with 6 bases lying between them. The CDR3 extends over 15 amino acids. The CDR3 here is CASSLAGISYNEQFF. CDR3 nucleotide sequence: TGTGCCAGCAGCTTAGCGGGGATCTCCTACAATGAGCAGTTCTTC.

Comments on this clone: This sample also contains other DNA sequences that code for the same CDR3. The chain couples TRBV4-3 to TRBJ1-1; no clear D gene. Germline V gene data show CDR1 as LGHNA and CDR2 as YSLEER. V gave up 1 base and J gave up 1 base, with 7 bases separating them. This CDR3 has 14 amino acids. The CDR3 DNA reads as TGCGCCAGCAGCCAAGTAGAGGGGAACACTGAAGCTTTCTTT. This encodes CASSQVEGNTEAFF.

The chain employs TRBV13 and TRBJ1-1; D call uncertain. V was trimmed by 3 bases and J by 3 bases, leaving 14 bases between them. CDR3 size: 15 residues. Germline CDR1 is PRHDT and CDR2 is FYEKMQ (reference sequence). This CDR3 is CASSFRTQRDTEAFF. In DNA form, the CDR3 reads TGTGCCAGCAGCTTCCGGACTCAGAGGGACACTGAAGCTTTCTTT.

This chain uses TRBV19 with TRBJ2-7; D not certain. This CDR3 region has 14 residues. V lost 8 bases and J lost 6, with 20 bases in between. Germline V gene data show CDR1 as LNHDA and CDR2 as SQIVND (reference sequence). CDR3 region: CASSRAGTLGEQYF. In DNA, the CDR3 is TGTGCCAGTTCTCGGGCCGGTACTCTGGGCGAGCAGTACTTC. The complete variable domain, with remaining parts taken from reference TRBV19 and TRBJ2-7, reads DGGITQSPKYLFRKEGQNVTLSCEQNLNHDAMYWYRQDPGQGLRLIYYSQIVNDFQKGDIAEGYSVSREKKESFPLTVTSAQKNPTAFYLCASSRAGTLGEQYFGPGTRLTVT.

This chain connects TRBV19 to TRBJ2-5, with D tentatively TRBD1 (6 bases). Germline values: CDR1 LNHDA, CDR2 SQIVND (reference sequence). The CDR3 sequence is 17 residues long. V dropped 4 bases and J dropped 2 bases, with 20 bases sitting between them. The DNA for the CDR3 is TGTGCCAGTAGTACCCGCCATTCATTCGACAGGCAAGAGACCCAGTACTTC. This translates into CASSTRHSFDRQETQYF. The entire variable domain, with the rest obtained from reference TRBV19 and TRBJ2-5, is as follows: DGGITQSPKYLFRKEGQNVTLSCEQNLNHDAMYWYRQDPGQGLRLIYYSQIVNDFQKGDIAEGYSVSREKKESFPLTVTSAQKNPTAFYLCASSTRHSFDRQETQYFGPGTRLLVL.

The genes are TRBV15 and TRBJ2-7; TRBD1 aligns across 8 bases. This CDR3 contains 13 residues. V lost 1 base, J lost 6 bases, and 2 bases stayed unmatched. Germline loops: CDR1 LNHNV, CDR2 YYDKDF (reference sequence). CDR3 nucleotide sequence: TGTGCCACCAGCAGAGGACAGGGGAGCGAGCAGTACTTC. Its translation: CATSRGQGSEQYF.

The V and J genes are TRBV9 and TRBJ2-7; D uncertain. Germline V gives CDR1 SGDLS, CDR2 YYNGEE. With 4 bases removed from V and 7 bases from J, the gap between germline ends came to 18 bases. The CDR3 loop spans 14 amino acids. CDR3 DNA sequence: TGTGCCAGCAGCTCCTACGCCGTCCCTGGGGAGCAGTACTTC. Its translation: CASSSYAVPGEQYF.

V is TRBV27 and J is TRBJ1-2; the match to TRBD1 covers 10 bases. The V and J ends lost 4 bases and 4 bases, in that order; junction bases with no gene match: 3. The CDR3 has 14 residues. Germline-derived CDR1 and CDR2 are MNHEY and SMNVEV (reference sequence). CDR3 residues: CASSSTGGGYGYTF. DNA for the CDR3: TGTGCCAGCAGTTCGACAGGGGGCGGCTATGGCTACACCTTC.

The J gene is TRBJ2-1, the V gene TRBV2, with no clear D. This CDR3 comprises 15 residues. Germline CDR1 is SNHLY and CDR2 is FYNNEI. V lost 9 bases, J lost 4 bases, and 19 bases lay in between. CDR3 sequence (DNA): TGTGCCAGATCATCCGGTGTATTGGTGTACAATGAGCAGTTCTTC. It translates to CARSSGVLVYNEQFF. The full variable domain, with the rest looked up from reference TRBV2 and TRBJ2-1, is EPEVTQTPSHQVTQMGQEVILRCVPISNHLYFYWYRQILGQKVEFLVSFYNNEISEKSEIFDDQFSVERPDGSNFTLKIRSTKLEDSAMYFCARSSGVLVYNEQFFGPGTRLTVL.

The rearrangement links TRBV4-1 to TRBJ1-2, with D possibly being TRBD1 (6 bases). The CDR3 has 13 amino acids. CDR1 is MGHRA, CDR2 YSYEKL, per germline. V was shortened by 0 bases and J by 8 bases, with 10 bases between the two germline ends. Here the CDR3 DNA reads TGCGCCAGCAGCCAAGATAAGGGGGACGGCTACACCTTC. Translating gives CASSQDKGDGYTF.

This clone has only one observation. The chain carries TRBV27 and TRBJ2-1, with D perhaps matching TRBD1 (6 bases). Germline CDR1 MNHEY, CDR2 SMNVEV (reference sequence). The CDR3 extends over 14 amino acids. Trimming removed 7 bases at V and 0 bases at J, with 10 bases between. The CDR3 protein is CASTQGPSYNEQFF. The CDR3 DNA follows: TGTGCCAGCACCCAGGGGCCCTCCTACAATGAGCAGTTCTTC.

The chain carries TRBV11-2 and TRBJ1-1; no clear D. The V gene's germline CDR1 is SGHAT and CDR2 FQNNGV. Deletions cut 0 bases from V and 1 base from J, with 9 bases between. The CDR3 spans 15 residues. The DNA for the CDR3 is TGTGCCAGCAGCTTAGAGCCACTAGAGAACACTGAAGCTTTCTTT. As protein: CASSLEPLENTEAFF.

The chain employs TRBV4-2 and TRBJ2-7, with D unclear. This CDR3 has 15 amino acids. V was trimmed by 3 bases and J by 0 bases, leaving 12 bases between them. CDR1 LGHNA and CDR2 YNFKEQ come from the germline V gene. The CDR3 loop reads CASSQLGLSSYEQYF. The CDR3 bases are TGTGCCAGCAGCCAGTTGGGGTTAAGCTCCTACGAGCAGTACTTC.

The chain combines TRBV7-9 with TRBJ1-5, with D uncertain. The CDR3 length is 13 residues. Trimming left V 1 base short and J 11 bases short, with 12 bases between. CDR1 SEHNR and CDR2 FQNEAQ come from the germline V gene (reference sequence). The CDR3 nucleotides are TGTGCCAGCAGCTTAGGGCGAAACCCGACCCAGCATTTT. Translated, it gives CASSLGRNPTQHF.

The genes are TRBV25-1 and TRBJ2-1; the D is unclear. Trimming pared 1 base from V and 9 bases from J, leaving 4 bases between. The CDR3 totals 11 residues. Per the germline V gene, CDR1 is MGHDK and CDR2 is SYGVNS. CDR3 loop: CASSELTEQFF. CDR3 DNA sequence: TGTGCCAGCAGTGAATTAACTGAGCAGTTCTTC.

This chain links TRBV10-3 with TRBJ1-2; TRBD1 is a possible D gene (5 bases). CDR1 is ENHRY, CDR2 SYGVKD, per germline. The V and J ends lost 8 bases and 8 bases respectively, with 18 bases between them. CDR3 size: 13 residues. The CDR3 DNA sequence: TGTGCCATCGGGGACCGCAACCTAGAGGGCTACACCTTC. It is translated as CAIGDRNLEGYTF.

The CDR3 is CASSQDRGTVEGNYGYTF. The CDR3 bases are TGCGCCAGCAGCCAAGATCGGGGGACCGTCGAGGGGAACTATGGCTACACCTTC. The chain uses TRBV4-1 and TRBJ1-2; D possibly corresponds to TRBD1 (5 bases). V was clipped by 0 bases and J by 2 bases, with 19 bases between them. The germline gives CDR1 MGHRA, CDR2 YSYEKL. CDR3 length: 18 amino acids.